The clone carrying this TCR beta chain was seen a single time. Its antigen is not known. Sorted T cells were CFSE-labeled and cultured around 5 days with allogeneic regulatory or mature dendritic cells at 1:10. Naive CD45RA+ and memory CD45RO+ CD4+ or CD8+ T cells were FACS-sorted. There are 16 residues in the CDR3. V lost 6 bases and J lost 10; bases outside the gene matches: 13. In germline, CDR1 is ENHRY, CDR2 SYGVKD. The record originates from a study of regulatory dendritic cells for organ transplantation. Sequencing used immunoSEQ multiplex PCR; TCRdb keeps in-frame clones, though not all of them. Here the sample spans approximately 12,000 clones, 60% to 80% being singletons.

The receptor was derived from a human donor in good health. The chain combines TRBV10-3 with TRBJ1-6; 9 positions match TRBD1. The specimen was naive CD4+ T cells from blood cultured with regulatory dendritic cells. The subset denotes: CD45RA+ naive T cells. The CDR3 region is CAIRATGGNLGSPLHF. The CDR3 nucleotides read TGTGCCATCAGGGCGACAGGGGGAAACCTCGGGTCACCCCTCCACTTT.